These T cell receptor beta chains were read from a single sample in a study of CD8+ T cells in alopecia areata. Assay used: immunoSEQ multiplex PCR; TCRdb lists only in-frame clones, some missing. The profile shows more than 150,000 clones, about 60% of them singletons. The sample consisted of CD8+ T cells sorted from blood, taken at week 24, from a patient treated with tofacitinib. The receptor source for this set is a human donor with alopecia areata. The CDR3 runs from the conserved cysteine through the conserved F or W. D genes are given only for firm matches. The size field is filled for only some rows; it gives once, few, many or a size class.

TRBJ1-5	-	TRBV6-5	-	TGTGCCAGCAGTACGACAGGAGAGAATCAGCCCCAGCATTTT	CASSTTGENQPQHF
TRBJ2-7	TRBD1	TRBV29-1	few	TGCAGCGTTGAGGGACAGGGGGTTTACGAGCAGTACTTC	CSVEGQGVYEQYF
TRBJ2-7	TRBD1	TRBV29-1	-	TGCAGCGTTGAGACAGGGACCTACGAGCAGTACTTC	CSVETGTYEQYF
TRBJ1-6	-	TRBV30	-	TGTGCCTGGAGGGAATCCGGACAAATGAATTCACCCCTCCACTTT	CAWRESGQMNSPLHF
TRBJ2-7	-	TRBV4-2	few	TGTGCCAGCAGCCAAGACTTGCGGGGCGACGAGCAGTACTTC	CASSQDLRGDEQYF
TRBJ2-2	-	TRBV19	few	TGTGCCAGTGACCCCGGCGAGCTGTTTTTT	CASDPGELFF
TRBJ1-2	TRBD1	TRBV4-2	-	TGTGCCAGCAGCCCGCCGGGACAGAGTGGGTATGGCTACACCTTC	CASSPPGQSGYGYTF
TRBJ2-5	-	TRBV12-5	few	TGTGCTAGTGGTTTGCCCTGGGGGGACCAAGAGACCCAGTACTTC	CASGLPWGDQETQYF
TRBJ1-5	-	TRBV4-2	few	TGTGCCAGCAGCCGGTCCGGGTCCCCCAATCAGCCCCAGCATTTT	CASSRSGSPNQPQHF
TRBJ2-7	TRBD1	TRBV5-1	-	TGCGCCAGCAGATTCCGGGACAGTTTCTTCTACGAGCAGTACTTC	CASRFRDSFFYEQYF
TRBJ1-2	-	TRBV6-5	few	TGTGCCAGCAGTTACTACAGGGAAGATGGCTACACCTTC	CASSYYREDGYTF
TRBJ2-1	TRBD2	TRBV2	-	TGTGCCAGCAGTCCTCGGGGGGACTATGAGCAGTTCTTC	CASSPRGDYEQFF
TRBJ1-1	-	TRBV27	-	TGTGCCAGCAGTTTATTGGTGAACACTGAAGCTTTCTTT	CASSLLVNTEAFF
TRBJ1-2	TRBD1	TRBV7-9	-	TGTGCCAGCAGCTTATCCCGGGACAGCAACTATGGCTACACCTTC	CASSLSRDSNYGYTF
TRBJ1-2	TRBD1	TRBV5-1	-	TGCGCCAGCAAACTCGGACAGGGGGGTGGCTACACCTTC	CASKLGQGGGYTF
TRBJ2-3	-	TRBV10-3	-	TGTGCCATCCCAGGACAGCGGGCGGATACGCAGTATTTT	CAIPGQRADTQYF
TRBJ2-6	-	TRBV10-3	few	TGTGCCATCAGTGAAAGGGGAGAGGGCTCTGGGGCCAACGTCCTGACTTTC	CAISERGEGSGANVLTF
TRBJ2-7	TRBD1	TRBV7-9	-	TGTGCCAGCAGCAAGGCGGGACAGGACTACGAGCAGTACTTC	CASSKAGQDYEQYF
TRBJ1-4	-	TRBV7-9	-	TGTGCCAGCAGCTTAGGTACAGGGCTCTCAACTAATGAAAAACTGTTTTTT	CASSLGTGLSTNEKLFF
TRBJ2-3	-	TRBV2	few	TGTGCCAGTGTGGGACACCGACTTAGCACAGATACGCAGTATTTT	CASVGHRLSTDTQYF
TRBJ1-1	-	TRBV30	-	TGTGCCTGGTCAATGAACACTGAAGCTTTCTTT	CAWSMNTEAFF
TRBJ1-3	-	TRBV27	-	TGTGCCACCCGGGCTGGAAACACCATATATTTT	CATRAGNTIYF
TRBJ1-1	-	TRBV5-1	-	TGCGCCAGCAGCTTGAATTCGCTTGAAGCTTTCTTT	CASSLNSLEAFF
TRBJ2-2	-	TRBV5-1	-	TGCGCCAGCAGCCTCTTAAGACCCACGGAGGTAACCGGGGAGCTGTTTTTT	CASSLLRPTEVTGELFF
TRBJ1-2	-	TRBV27	-	TGTGCCAGCAGTAGCTCCCCCAATAGAAACTATGGCTACACCTTC	CASSSSPNRNYGYTF
TRBJ2-5	-	TRBV5-6	few	TGTGCCAGCAGCTTGGGGGTGGGCATTGGGGGCCGACAAGAGACCCAGTACTTC	CASSLGVGIGGRQETQYF
TRBJ2-7	-	TRBV7-6	-	TGTGCCAGCAGCTTTTTCGTAACGGGAAATACCTACGAGCAGTACTTC	CASSFFVTGNTYEQYF
TRBJ2-3	-	TRBV6-1	-	TGTGCCAGCAGTGATGGAGATACGCAGTATTTT	CASSDGDTQYF
TRBJ1-1	-	TRBV4-1	-	TGCGCCAGCACGGGGGGTGGCGGAGGCCTCCCACAATCGAGCACTGAAGCTTTCTTT	CASTGGGGGLPQSSTEAFF
TRBJ1-6	-	TRBV4-1	few	TGCGCCAGCAGCCAAGGCCAGGAAATTAATTCACCCCTCCACTTT	CASSQGQEINSPLHF
TRBJ1-1	-	TRBV19	-	TGTGCCAGTAGGGACACTGAAGCTTTCTTT	CASRDTEAFF
TRBJ1-3	-	TRBV30	-	TGTGCCTGGAGTGTATTAGAAATCTCTGGAAACACCATATATTTT	CAWSVLEISGNTIYF
TRBJ2-3	-	TRBV5-1	-	TGCGCCAGCAGTCCCAGAGGGTGGGAGGGCACAGATACGCAGTATTTT	CASSPRGWEGTDTQYF
TRBJ2-5	TRBD2	TRBV27	few	TGTGCCAGCAGTTCCCTAGCGGGGGTTGAGACCCAGTACTTC	CASSSLAGVETQYF
TRBJ1-5	-	TRBV12-5	few	TGTGCTAGTGGTTTGGTGGGACGGTCCTATCAGCCCCAGCATTTT	CASGLVGRSYQPQHF
TRBJ2-1	TRBD1	TRBV7-2	once	TGTGCCAGCAGACACTACTTGGGACAGCACAATGAGCAGTTCTTC	CASRHYLGQHNEQFF
TRBJ2-5	TRBD2	TRBV5-1	-	TGCGCCAGCAGCTTGGTCACTAGCGGGGGCCAACCTCAAGAGACCCAGTACTTC	CASSLVTSGGQPQETQYF
TRBJ1-5	-	TRBV7-9	once	TGTGCCAGCAGCATAAATAGCAATCAGCCCCAGCATTTT	CASSINSNQPQHF
TRBJ2-3	TRBD1	TRBV27	-	TGTGCCAGCAGACCCTGGGGGACAGGGGGCGCGAGGTCAGATACGCAGTATTTT	CASRPWGTGGARSDTQYF
TRBJ1-2	-	TRBV9	-	TGTGCCAGCAGCGTAGCCAGCTCAAACTATGGCTACACCTTC	CASSVASSNYGYTF
TRBJ2-5	-	TRBV7-9	-	TGTGCCAGCAGCGAGGACAGAAATCAAGAGACCCAGTACTTC	CASSEDRNQETQYF
TRBJ2-5	-	TRBV7-9	-	TGTGCCAGCAGGCATATCGGGGCGGAGGCCTCAGAGACCCAGTACTTC	CASRHIGAEASETQYF
TRBJ2-7	-	TRBV6-5	-	TGTGCCAGCACCGCGACTAGTCTCTCCGAGCAGTACTTC	CASTATSLSEQYF
TRBJ1-1	-	TRBV30	once	TGTGCCTGGAGACTGGGAGATTTCAACACTGAAGCTTTCTTT	CAWRLGDFNTEAFF
TRBJ1-2	-	TRBV7-9	few	TGTGCCAGCAGCCGAGAAAAGACAGCTGGCTACACCTTC	CASSREKTAGYTF
TRBJ2-2	-	TRBV13	-	TGTGCCAGCAGCTTACGTTCCCAGGTTCTAACCGGGGAGCTGTTTTTT	CASSLRSQVLTGELFF